One sample yielded the 20 T cell receptor beta chains listed below, sequenced in a study of T cells in women clearing cervical HPV infection. Clones were sequenced by immunoSEQ multiplex PCR, and TCRdb holds only the in-frame ones, with some missing. This listing includes about 33,000 clones. Sequencing was done on a sample of blood buffy coat. All receptors derive from a woman between 18 and 70 years old with a cervical HPV16 infection that either progressed to CIN3+ or cleared (not recorded which).

CDR3 DNA, as far as it was read: TGTGCCAGCAGTGAACCACATACCGGGGAGCCG. This sequence encodes CASSEPHTGEP. In full, the CDR3 reads CASSEPHTGEPQYF. This chain uses TRBV2 with TRBJ2-3; D is perhaps TRBD2 (5 bases). The CDR3 goes on 3 residues after the read ends, and that part is filled in from the germline J gene. This CDR3 is 14 amino acids long. Looked up from germline, CDR1 is SNHLY and CDR2 is FYNNEI.

A note on this clone: With the read ending 3 residues before the CDR3 end, the germline J gene is used to fill in that end. The chain combines TRBV7-9 with TRBJ2-3, with D uncertain. CDR1 SEHNR and CDR2 FQNEAQ come from the germline V gene (reference sequence). With 3 bases removed from V and 6 bases from J, the gap between germline ends came to 7 bases. The CDR3 runs to 12 residues. Incomplete CDR3 DNA: TGTGCCAGCAGCTTCCAGGCGGATACG. It encodes CASSFQADT. The entire CDR3 protein reads CASSFQADTQYF.

CDR3 sequence reads: CASMVRGGEGGELFF. The sequenced part of the CDR3 DNA is TGTGCCAGCATGGTCCGCGGGGGGGAAGGCGGGGAG. This rearrangement joins TRBV25-1 to TRBJ2-2; the match to TRBD2 covers 9 bases. The read gets to within 3 residues of the CDR3 end, and the germline J gene fills in the rest. CDR3 size: 15 residues. Germline loops: CDR1 MGHDK, CDR2 SYGVNS. J gave up 7 bases and V 7 bases, and 10 bases lay outside the gene matches.

The CDR3 protein is CASSVMSGALFF. The covered CDR3 bases are TGTGCCAGCAGCGTAATGTCGGGTGCG. The chain combines TRBV9 with TRBJ2-2; D ambiguous. The read terminates 3 residues before the CDR3 end, so the remaining end is supplied by the germline J gene. CDR3 length equals 12 residues. Germline V lookup: CDR1 SGDLS, CDR2 YYNGEE.

With regard to this clone: The observed sequence ends 3 residues before the CDR3 terminus, with the missing tail filled in from the germline J gene. This rearrangement joins TRBV2 to TRBJ2-7; TRBD1 agrees at 12 bases. V shed 1 base and J 4 bases; nucleotides not matched to a gene: 5. The CDR3 loop spans 16 amino acids. Germline-derived CDR1 and CDR2 are SNHLY and FYNNEI. CDR3 bases read: TGTGCCAGCAGTGAAGGAGGGACAGGGGGCGGATACGAG. Protein product: CASSEGGTGGGYE. In full, the CDR3 reads CASSEGGTGGGYEQYF.

Comment on this clone: The read terminates 3 residues before the CDR3 end, so the remaining end is supplied by the germline J gene. This sequence joins TRBV13 and TRBJ2-3; D uncertain. Germline assignment: CDR1 PRHDT and CDR2 FYEKMQ (reference sequence). The CDR3 consists of 13 residues. Trimming cost V 3 bases and J 3 bases, with 7 bases left between them. CDR3 DNA, as far as it was read: TGTGCCAGCAGCTTTGTAGGGACAGATACG. Protein sequence: CASSFVGTDT. In full, the CDR3 reads CASSFVGTDTQYF. The variable domain in full, completed from reference TRBV13 and TRBJ2-3, reads AAGVIQSPRHLIKEKRETATLKCYPIPRHDTVYWYQQGPGQDPQFLISFYEKMQSDKGSIPDRFSAQQFSDYHSELNMSSLELGDSALYFCASSFVGTDTQYFGPGTRLTVL.

To note about this clone: The junction differs from germline at one of its ends, possibly a read error. The read is 3 residues too short to cover the CDR3 end, so that end is filled in from the germline J gene. The chain uses TRBV7-3 and TRBJ1-5, with D hard to call. This CDR3 is built from 14 residues. Germline V gene lookup returns CDR1 SGHTA and CDR2 FQGTGA. The CDR3 sequence is CASSFSPSDQPQHF. The sequenced CDR3 bases are TGTGCCAGCAGCTTCTCCCCTAGCGATCAGCCC.

In regard to this clone: The read is 3 residues too short to cover the CDR3 end, so that end is filled in from the germline J gene. J is TRBJ2-1 and V is TRBV12-3 or TRBV12-4; 7 bases agree with TRBD1. The CDR3 is made up of 13 amino acids. The V gene end was trimmed by 4 bases and the J gene end by 7 bases; junction bases not matched to a gene: 4. The sequenced CDR3 bases are TGTGCCAGCAGTTGGACAGGTACTAATGAG. This sequence encodes CASSWTGTNE. The CDR3 reads in full as CASSWTGTNEQFF.

Concerning this clone itself: Read sequence stops 3 residues before the CDR3 end, and the germline J gene provides the missing end. The rearrangement links TRBV27 to TRBJ2-7, with 9 positions matching TRBD2. This CDR3 spans 14 amino acids. CDR1 is MNHEY, CDR2 SMNVEV, per germline (reference sequence). With 3 bases clipped from V and 4 bases from J, the junction kept 4 bases outside the gene matches. Partial CDR3 DNA: TGTGCCAGCAGTTTTGGGCTAGCGGGATACGAG. This translates into CASSFGLAGYE. The whole CDR3 protein is CASSFGLAGYEQYF.

On this clone itself: The read is 3 residues too short to cover the CDR3 end, so that end is filled in from the germline J gene. The chain combines TRBV2 with TRBJ2-5; maybe TRBD1 (5 bases). Germline lookup yields CDR1 SNHLY and CDR2 FYNNEI. The CDR3 runs 14 residues. The germline V and J ends were trimmed by 8 bases and 1 base, with 14 bases remaining between them. CDR3 sequence reads: CASGKTAFQETQYF. CDR3 DNA (partial): TGTGCCAGCGGTAAGACAGCGTTCCAAGAGACC.

Details on this clone: With the read ending 3 residues before the CDR3 end, the germline J gene is used to fill in that end. The gene calls are TRBV19 and TRBJ1-5; possible D gene TRBD1, 5 bases. The length of the CDR3 is 13 residues. Trimming removed 6 bases at V and 7 bases at J, with 13 bases between. Germline CDR1 is LNHDA and CDR2 is SQIVND (reference sequence). The sequenced CDR3 bases are TGTGCCAGTAGCCGGGGGTCGAAGCAGCCC. Its protein product is CASSRGSKQP. The entire CDR3 protein is CASSRGSKQPQHF.

A remark on this clone: The read gets to within 3 residues of the CDR3 end, and the germline J gene fills in the rest. The chain employs TRBV19 and TRBJ2-2; D possibly corresponds to TRBD2 (6 bases). The germline V gene encodes CDR1 LNHDA and CDR2 SQIVND (reference sequence). Trimming stripped 3 bases from V and 6 bases from J, with 11 bases between. The CDR3 runs to 14 residues. The CDR3 here is CASSIQGGAGELFF. The part of the CDR3 DNA that was read is TGTGCCAGTAGTATCCAGGGAGGAGCCGGGGAG.

To note about this clone: The read stops 3 residues short of the end of the CDR3; the missing end is completed from the germline J gene. This rearrangement joins TRBV7-6 to TRBJ2-3, with D tentatively TRBD2 (8 bases). The V gene lost 5 bases and the J gene lost 4 bases, with 22 bases spanning the gap. From germline, CDR1 is SGHVS and CDR2 FNYEAQ. The CDR3 is 17 amino acids. CDR3 DNA, as far as it was read: TGTGCCAGCAGCGTCCTAACTCGGGAGGGGGCCGCAGATACG. This translates into CASSVLTREGAADT. The CDR3 in its entirety is CASSVLTREGAADTQYF.

About this clone itself: Coverage ceases 3 residues before the CDR3 finishes, and the germline J gene fills in the end. This rearrangement joins TRBV20-1 to TRBJ1-1; D not certain. Germline CDR1 DFQATT, CDR2 SNEGSKA (reference sequence). This CDR3 is built from 13 residues. V lost 6 bases and J 4 bases, leaving 15 bases between the germline ends. The CDR3 region is CSAPGGSVTEAFF. The sequenced part of the CDR3 DNA is TGCAGTGCACCCGGAGGGTCGGTCACTGAA.

Incomplete CDR3 DNA: TGTGCCACCAGTGACATTGCGGCGTCTACG. This sequence encodes CATSDIAAST. The full CDR3 is CATSDIAASTQYF. This sequence joins TRBV24-1 and TRBJ2-3; D remains unclear. The missing CDR3 end, 3 residues past where the read stops, is filled in from the germline J gene. The CDR3 covers 13 residues. CDR1 and CDR2 (germline): KGHDR, SFDVKD. V shed 4 bases and J shed 8 bases, with 12 bases lying between them.

As for this clone: The sequenced fragment ends 3 residues before the CDR3 boundary, so the rest is inferred from the germline J gene. This chain uses TRBV10-1 with TRBJ2-7; TRBD1 matches at 9 bases. CDR3 length: 13 residues. Germline V gene data show CDR1 as WNHNN and CDR2 as SYGVQD (reference sequence). J was trimmed by 6 bases and V by 5 bases; bases with no gene match: 5. CDR3 in amino acids: CASSQQGAGEQYF. CDR3 DNA (partial): TGCGCCAGCAGTCAACAGGGGGCGGGCGAG.

Of note for this clone: The read ends 3 residues shy of where the CDR3 ends; the end is completed using the germline J gene. This chain joins TRBV7-8 and TRBJ1-2, with D maybe TRBD1 (5 bases). Germline-derived CDR1 and CDR2 are SGHVS and FQNEAQ. The CDR3 totals 14 residues. V lost 1 base and J lost 6, with 12 bases in between. The part of the CDR3 DNA that was read is TGTGCCAGCAGCTTAGATGAGGTACAGGATGGC. Amino acid sequence: CASSLDEVQDG. The full CDR3 is CASSLDEVQDGYTF.

As regards this clone: The DNA ends 3 residues before the CDR3 does, and the rest of the CDR3 is filled in from the germline J gene. The chain joins TRBV19 to TRBJ2-7; D perhaps matches TRBD2 (6 bases). The CDR3 runs 13 residues. V shed 5 bases and J shed 3 bases, with 11 bases lying between them. Germline V gene sequence: CDR1 LNHDA, CDR2 SQIVND (reference sequence). CDR3 region: CASSGEDCYEQYF. Partial CDR3 DNA: TGTGCCAGTAGTGGGGAGGACTGCTACGAG.

The CDR3 loop reads CAWSGARVTDTQYF. The sequenced part of the CDR3 DNA is TGTGCCTGGAGTGGGGCGCGGGTAACAGATACG. The rearrangement uses TRBV30 and TRBJ2-3; a weak D match, TRBD2 (5 bases). Read sequence stops 3 residues before the CDR3 end, and the germline J gene provides the missing end. In germline, CDR1 is GTSNPN, CDR2 SVGIG (reference sequence). There are 14 residues in the CDR3. Trimming cost V 1 base and J 3 bases, with 11 bases left between them.

Worth noting for this clone: Read data end 3 residues before the CDR3 end; the end is taken from the germline J gene. The chain carries TRBV7-9 and TRBJ2-5; tentatively, D is TRBD1 (5 bases). This CDR3 has 15 residues. Per the germline V gene, CDR1 is SEHNR and CDR2 is FQNEAQ (reference sequence). V was clipped by 5 bases and J by 3 bases, with 16 bases between them. CDR3 sequence reads: CASSLNADIKETQYF. The part of the CDR3 DNA that was read is TGTGCCAGCAGCCTAAACGCGGACATTAAAGAGACC.